The next 23 T cell receptor beta chains were all read from a single sample in a study of T cell responses to AZD1222 COVID-19 vaccine. Only in-frame clones appear in the TCRdb table, and some are missing; sequencing was by immunoSEQ multiplex PCR. The profile shows 95,000 to 150,000 clones, roughly 91% of them singletons. Source: peripheral blood, taken on day 0 of MenACWY control vaccination. These receptors originate from an adult in good health.

The chain has TRBV4-2 and TRBJ2-7, with D unclear. The CDR3 contains 14 residues. Germline V gene lookup returns CDR1 LGHNA and CDR2 YNFKEQ. Trimming shortened V by 2 bases and J by 2 bases, and 10 bases separated the two germline ends. The CDR3 loop is CASSQLVATYEQYF. The CDR3 DNA reads TGTGCCAGCAGCCAACTTGTTGCTACCTACGAGCAGTACTTC.

The chain recombines TRBV7-2 with TRBJ2-3; no reliable D call. Germline V gives CDR1 SGHTA, CDR2 FQGNSA. V was pared by 1 base and J by 6 bases, with 20 bases between. This CDR3 spans 17 amino acids. The CDR3 here is CASSLVLKSRFLDTQYF. The CDR3 DNA reads as TGTGCCAGCAGCTTAGTTCTCAAGAGTAGGTTCTTGGATACGCAGTATTTT.

The genes are TRBV27 and TRBJ2-7, with TRBD2 matching 12 bases. CDR1 and CDR2 from the germline V gene are MNHEY and SMNVEV (reference sequence). There are 15 residues in the CDR3. V gave up 5 bases and J gave up 6 bases; unmatched junction bases: 8. In DNA, the CDR3 is TGTGCCAGCAGTCTAGCGGGAGGGAGACTGAGCGAGCAGTACTTC. Protein product: CASSLAGGRLSEQYF.

The V and J genes are TRBV9 and TRBJ1-1, with unresolved D. V dropped 3 bases and J dropped 1 base, with 10 bases sitting between them. Germline V CDR1 and CDR2: SGDLS, YYNGEE. The CDR3 runs 14 residues. CDR3 protein: CASSAREGNTEAFF. For the CDR3, the DNA is TGTGCCAGCAGCGCAAGGGAGGGGAACACTGAAGCTTTCTTT.

The V and J genes are TRBV28 and TRBJ1-4; no reliable D call. CDR1 is MDHEN and CDR2 is SYDVKM in the germline V gene. V was cut by 7 bases and J by 7 bases, with 19 bases left in between. The CDR3 runs 15 residues. This chain's CDR3 is CASTEGEVYAEKLFF. DNA for the CDR3: TGTGCCAGCACCGAGGGCGAGGTGTACGCTGAAAAACTGTTTTTT. Full variable domain (remainder filled in from reference TRBV28 and TRBJ1-4): DVKVTQSSRYLVKRTGEKVFLECVQDMDHENMFWYRQDPGLGLRLIYFSYDVKMKEKGDIPEGYSVSREKKERFSLILESASTNQTSMYLCASTEGEVYAEKLFFGSGTQLSVL.

This clone was seen only a few times. This rearrangement joins TRBV7-2 to TRBJ1-5; D is perhaps TRBD1 (5 bases). Germline V CDR1 and CDR2: SGHTA, FQGNSA. The CDR3 is made up of 13 amino acids. The ends were cut back, 5 bases at V and 7 bases at J, with 12 bases in the middle. CDR3 sequence: CASSAGGEQPQHF. CDR3 bases: TGTGCCAGCAGCGCGGGAGGGGAGCAGCCCCAGCATTTT. The full variable domain, its missing parts supplied by reference TRBV7-2 and TRBJ1-5, is GAGVSQSPSNKVTEKGKDVELRCDPISGHTALYWYRQSLGQGLEFLIYFQGNSAPDKSGLPSDRFSAERTGGSVSTLTIQRTQQEDSAVYLCASSAGGEQPQHFGDGTRLSIL.

The genes are TRBV7-6 and TRBJ2-1; 8 bases line up with TRBD2. Trimming took 5 bases from V and 2 from J; bases not matched to a gene: 8. CDR1 is SGHVS, CDR2 FNYEAQ, per germline. The CDR3 is 16 residues long. CDR3 sequence reads: CASSPELAVAYNEQFF. CDR3 DNA: TGTGCCAGCAGCCCAGAACTAGCGGTGGCCTACAATGAGCAGTTCTTC. The complete variable domain, with remaining parts taken from reference TRBV7-6 and TRBJ2-1, reads GAGVSQSPRYKVTKRGQDVALRCDPISGHVSLYWYRQALGQGPEFLTYFNYEAQQDKSGLPNDRFSAERPEGSISTLTIQRTEQRDSAMYRCASSPELAVAYNEQFFGPGTRLTVL.

The genes are TRBV6-5 and TRBJ1-1, with D maybe TRBD1 (6 bases). This CDR3 spans 13 amino acids. V lost 6 bases and J lost 6, with 14 bases in between. Per germline, CDR1 MNHEY and CDR2 SVGAGI. The CDR3 bases are TGTGCCAGCAGACAAATGCAGGGGTCTGAAGCTTTCTTT. Protein: CASRQMQGSEAFF.

The V call is TRBV7-9, the J call TRBJ1-5; no firm D call. Trimming left V 5 bases short and J 3 bases short, with 11 bases between. The CDR3 spans 14 residues. Looked up from germline, CDR1 is SEHNR and CDR2 is FQNEAQ (reference sequence). The CDR3 is CASSPEPINQPQHF. The CDR3 coding sequence is TGTGCCAGCAGCCCAGAACCTATCAATCAGCCCCAGCATTTT.

CDR3: CASSDGQGFEKLFF. In DNA, the CDR3 is TGTGCCAGCAGTGATGGGCAGGGGTTTGAAAAACTGTTTTTT. This rearrangement joins TRBV2 to TRBJ1-4, with a weak D call TRBD1 (6 bases). Germline V gene lookup returns CDR1 SNHLY and CDR2 FYNNEI. V was cut by 3 bases and J by 7 bases, with 12 bases left in between. This CDR3 region has 14 residues.

The rearrangement links TRBV6-5 to TRBJ2-3, with no clear D. V gave up 7 bases and J gave up 4 bases, with 6 bases separating them. The CDR3 sequence is 11 residues long. The germline gives CDR1 MNHEY, CDR2 SVGAGI. The CDR3 is CASTIADTQYF. DNA for the CDR3: TGTGCCAGCACGATAGCAGATACGCAGTATTTT.

This chain links TRBV30 with TRBJ2-3; TRBD2 matches at 8 bases. Germline V gene sequence: CDR1 GTSNPN, CDR2 SVGIG (reference sequence). The CDR3 is 15 residues long. V lost 0 bases to trimming and J lost 0 bases; unmatched junction nucleotides: 2. Here the CDR3 reads CAWSVRTSSTDTQYF. The CDR3 region has the DNA TGTGCCTGGAGTGTACGGACTAGCAGCACAGATACGCAGTATTTT.

The chain couples TRBV18 to TRBJ1-6; TRBD1 matches 9 bases. Germline lookup yields CDR1 KGHSH and CDR2 LQKENI. CDR3 length: 15 residues. J lost 6 bases, V lost 4 bases, and 4 bases had no gene match. The CDR3 spells CASSLTGQGNSPLHF. CDR3 nucleotide sequence: TGTGCCAGCTCACTTACGGGACAGGGTAATTCACCCCTCCACTTT.

The rearrangement joins TRBV28 to TRBJ2-1, with 14 positions matching TRBD2. The CDR3 totals 19 residues. Germline assignment: CDR1 MDHEN and CDR2 SYDVKM. Germline trimming cut 6 bases from V and 1 base from J; bases unmatched to any gene: 11. The chain's CDR3 is CASSPIGLAGGSSYNEQFF. The CDR3, as DNA: TGTGCCAGCAGCCCAATCGGACTAGCGGGAGGTAGTTCCTACAATGAGCAGTTCTTC.

This sequence joins TRBV4-1 and TRBJ1-1, with D unresolved. This CDR3 has 17 residues. The V gene's germline CDR1 is MGHRA and CDR2 YSYEKL. The germline V and J ends were trimmed by 0 bases and 5 bases, with 19 bases remaining between them. CDR3 nucleotide sequence: TGCGCCAGCAGCCAAGATCCCCCCGGAGACTTAAGAACTGAAGCTTTCTTT. It codes for CASSQDPPGDLRTEAFF.

As to this clone: The sample has other DNA sequences that encode this CDR3 too. The chain carries TRBV12-3 or TRBV12-4 and TRBJ1-1; no clear D. The CDR3 is made up of 13 amino acids. V was trimmed by 3 bases and J by 1 base, leaving 6 bases between them. The CDR3 loop reads CASSLSGNTEAFF. For the CDR3, the DNA is TGTGCCAGCAGTTTGTCGGGGAACACTGAAGCTTTCTTT.

The J gene is TRBJ2-1, the V gene TRBV5-6, with D perhaps TRBD1 or TRBD2 (5 bases each). Trimming left V 2 bases short and J 6 bases short, with 9 bases between. CDR3 size: 13 residues. CDR1 is SGHDT and CDR2 is YYEEEE in the germline V gene. CDR3 protein: CASSLTGTNEQFF. The CDR3 nucleotides read TGTGCCAGCAGCTTAACCGGGACCAATGAGCAGTTCTTC.

The chain joins TRBV15 to TRBJ1-3; no definite D call. CDR1 is LNHNV and CDR2 is YYDKDF in the germline V gene (reference sequence). This CDR3 has 15 amino acids. V lost 3 bases to trimming and J lost 0 bases, with 9 bases between them. The CDR3 sequence: CATSSTRSSGNTIYF. CDR3 in DNA: TGTGCCACCAGCAGTACACGAAGCTCTGGAAACACCATATATTTT.

This clone appeared once. The chain uses TRBV18 and TRBJ1-6; 9 bases match TRBD1. Germline-derived CDR1 and CDR2 are KGHSH and LQKENI. CDR3 length: 16 residues. Trimming cost V 3 bases and J 6 bases; bases outside gene matches: 6. CDR3 nucleotides: TGTGCCAGCTCACCGGACAGGGGAGGAAGTAATTCACCCCTCCACTTT. Encoded protein: CASSPDRGGSNSPLHF.

The chain links TRBV5-1 to TRBJ1-6; D is uncertain. The CDR3 has 13 amino acids. V was cut by 0 bases and J by 7 bases, with 5 bases left in between. CDR1 is SGHRS and CDR2 is YFSETQ in the germline V gene. This CDR3 reads CASSLEANSPLHF. CDR3 DNA sequence: TGCGCCAGCAGCTTGGAGGCCAATTCACCCCTCCACTTT. The full variable domain, completed using reference TRBV5-1 and TRBJ1-6, is KAGVTQTPRYLIKTRGQQVTLSCSPISGHRSVSWYQQTPGQGLQFLFEYFSETQRNKGNFPGRFSGRQFSNSRSEMNVSTLELGDSALYLCASSLEANSPLHFGNGTRLTVT.

This clone has a single count. The chain joins TRBV10-3 to TRBJ1-1, with a weak D call TRBD1 (5 bases). CDR1 is ENHRY and CDR2 is SYGVKD in the germline V gene. CDR3 size: 13 residues. V dropped 7 bases and J dropped 2 bases, with 11 bases sitting between them. The chain's CDR3 is CAINPQGNTEAFF. The CDR3 coding sequence is TGTGCCATCAATCCGCAGGGAAACACTGAAGCTTTCTTT.

This clone was detected only once. The V gene is TRBV4-3, the J gene TRBJ1-1; D gene unclear. Trimming removed 1 base at V and 5 bases at J, with 14 bases between. CDR3 length: 15 residues. Germline CDR1 and CDR2: LGHNA and YSLEER. Here the CDR3 DNA reads TGCGCCAGCAGCCAAGCGGCCACCAAGAGAACTGAAGCTTTCTTT. Residues: CASSQAATKRTEAFF.

J is TRBJ1-2 and V is TRBV10-3; no definite D call. Trimming stripped 4 bases from V and 4 bases from J, with 13 bases between. Germline CDR1 reads ENHRY; CDR2 reads SYGVKD. This CDR3 region has 14 residues. The CDR3 loop is CAISAGSGSYGYTF. CDR3 nucleotides: TGTGCCATCAGTGCGGGCAGCGGATCCTATGGCTACACCTTC.